These 26 T cell receptor beta chains originate from one sample sequenced in a study of cytomegalovirus exposure and HLA in healthy donors. The table came from immunoSEQ multiplex PCR; TCRdb's copy has only in-frame clones and leaves some out. Of 100,000 to 150,000 clones in the sample, roughly nine tenths were seen once. Sequencing used PBMCs. These receptors were obtained from a young woman in good health and CMV-seronegative.

This chain links TRBV2 with TRBJ2-3; D perhaps matches TRBD1 (5 bases). This CDR3 has 14 amino acids. Germline V gives CDR1 SNHLY, CDR2 FYNNEI. V gave up 5 bases and J gave up 7 bases, with 16 bases separating them. The CDR3 nucleotides read TGTGCCAGCAGTCGACAGACAGCTATTAATACGCAGTATTTT. It translates to CASSRQTAINTQYF.

The V gene is TRBV7-8, the J gene TRBJ2-7; D may be TRBD2 (5 bases). The CDR3 spans 14 residues. Deletions cut 3 bases from V and 0 bases from J, with 9 bases between. CDR1 is SGHVS and CDR2 is FQNEAQ in the germline V gene. This CDR3 is CASSFAEVSYEQYF. The CDR3 DNA is TGTGCCAGCAGCTTTGCGGAGGTCTCCTACGAGCAGTACTTC.

The genes are TRBV4-1 and TRBJ2-1; 8 bases are shared with TRBD1. The CDR3 is 19 amino acids. J gave up 1 base and V 1 base, and 12 bases lay outside the gene matches. Germline V lookup: CDR1 MGHRA, CDR2 YSYEKL. Written as DNA, the CDR3 is TGCGCCAGCAGCCAAGCAGTCCCTTCGGGGACAGGATCCTACAATGAGCAGTTCTTC. Amino acids: CASSQAVPSGTGSYNEQFF.

This chain uses TRBV6-1 with TRBJ1-2, with 7 bases lining up with TRBD1. The CDR3 runs 15 residues. Germline CDR1 MNHNS, CDR2 SASEGT. Trimming at V came to 4 bases and at J to 4 bases, leaving 9 bases not matched to a gene. The CDR3 protein is CASSALQGMGYGYTF. CDR3 DNA sequence: TGTGCCAGCAGTGCATTACAGGGGATGGGCTATGGCTACACCTTC.

A note on this clone: Additional DNA sequences in this sample encode the identical CDR3. The chain joins TRBV2 to TRBJ1-5; 10 positions match TRBD1. After removal of 4 bases from V and 7 bases from J, the junction contained 4 bases not matched to a gene. CDR1 and CDR2 from the germline V gene are SNHLY and FYNNEI. The CDR3 contains 14 residues. The CDR3 sequence: CASSGTGGNQPQHF. The CDR3, as DNA: TGTGCCAGCAGTGGGACAGGGGGTAACCAGCCCCAGCATTTT.

The gene calls are TRBV10-3 and TRBJ2-5, with TRBD2 identical over 13 bases. The CDR3 consists of 15 residues. Trimming removed 8 bases from V and 5 bases from J; junction bases left unmatched: 8. The germline V gene encodes CDR1 ENHRY and CDR2 SYGVKD. The CDR3 coding sequence is TGTGCCATCTCTGACTTGACTAGCGGGGGGGAGACCCAGTACTTC. It encodes CAISDLTSGGETQYF.

The CDR3, as DNA: TGCGCCAGCAGGGGGAAAGCGGGACAACAGAACACTGAAGCTTTCTTT. Translation: CASRGKAGQQNTEAFF. This chain uses TRBV5-1 with TRBJ1-1; a weak D match, TRBD1 (6 bases). The CDR3 runs 16 residues. Germline values: CDR1 SGHRS, CDR2 YFSETQ. The V end lost 5 bases, the J end lost 1 base, and 18 bases lay between the germline ends.

This chain links TRBV5-6 with TRBJ1-1; 9 nucleotides align to TRBD1. The CDR3 length is 13 residues. Trimming cost V 4 bases and J 8 bases; bases outside gene matches: 6. The germline CDR1 and CDR2 sequences are SGHDT and YYEEEE. CDR3: CASSPGQGLEAFF. In DNA, the CDR3 is TGTGCCAGCAGCCCTGGACAGGGGTTAGAAGCTTTCTTT.

This clone is a singleton in its sample. The chain carries TRBV29-1 and TRBJ2-2; D uncertain. Germline CDR1 and CDR2: SQVTM and ANQGSEA. This CDR3 is built from 12 residues. V lost 6 bases, J lost 1 base, and 6 bases lay in between. CDR3: CSVGRNTGELFF. The CDR3 DNA sequence: TGCAGCGTGGGCAGGAACACCGGGGAGCTGTTTTTT.

The J gene is TRBJ1-2, the V gene TRBV9; the match to TRBD1 covers 7 bases. The germline V gene has CDR1 SGDLS and CDR2 YYNGEE. The CDR3 extends over 13 amino acids. V shed 0 bases and J 7 bases; nucleotides not matched to a gene: 3. As DNA, the CDR3 is TGTGCCAGCAGCGTAGCAGGGGGAGGTGGCTACACCTTC. This codes for CASSVAGGGGYTF.

The rearrangement joins TRBV5-1 to TRBJ1-1; TRBD1 matches at 8 bases. The V gene's germline CDR1 is SGHRS and CDR2 YFSETQ. The ends lost 6 bases at V and 3 bases at J; junction bases unmatched: 13. The CDR3 is 16 amino acids. The CDR3 reads CASTEGTGWEDTEAFF. The CDR3 nucleotides read TGCGCCAGCACTGAAGGGACAGGTTGGGAGGACACTGAAGCTTTCTTT.

This clone appeared once. This chain uses TRBV18 with TRBJ2-2, with D unclear. The germline V gene has CDR1 KGHSH and CDR2 LQKENI. V was shortened by 5 bases and J by 0 bases, with 16 bases between the two germline ends. The CDR3 consists of 17 residues. In DNA form, the CDR3 reads TGTGCCAGCTCAAAGTTAGCTACCTATGCGAACACCGGGGAGCTGTTTTTT. The encoded protein is CASSKLATYANTGELFF. Full variable domain (outside the CDR3, taken from reference TRBV18 and TRBJ2-2): NAGVMQNPRHLVRRRGQEARLRCSPMKGHSHVYWYRQLPEEGLKFMVYLQKENIIDESGMPKERFSAEFPKEGPSILRIQQVVRGDSAAYFCASSKLATYANTGELFFGEGSRLTVL.

V gene TRBV5-1 combines with J gene TRBJ1-1; D unresolved. The CDR3 loop spans 14 amino acids. The ends were cut back, 2 bases at V and 3 bases at J, with 11 bases in the middle. Germline CDR1 is SGHRS and CDR2 is YFSETQ. The CDR3: CASSFDGDYTEAFF. As DNA, the CDR3 is TGCGCCAGCAGCTTTGACGGAGACTACACTGAAGCTTTCTTT.

V is TRBV10-1 and J is TRBJ1-1; TRBD1 is a possible D gene (6 bases). V lost 3 bases and J 4 bases, leaving 12 bases between the germline ends. Germline V CDR1 and CDR2: WNHNN, SYGVQD (reference sequence). The CDR3 length is 14 residues. This chain's CDR3 is CASSDLQGGTEAFF. The CDR3 nucleotides are TGCGCCAGCAGTGACTTGCAAGGGGGCACTGAAGCTTTCTTT.

V gene TRBV5-6 combines with J gene TRBJ1-5; D is perhaps TRBD1 (6 bases). V was trimmed by 4 bases and J by 6 bases, leaving 17 bases between them. The CDR3 loop spans 15 amino acids. The germline V gene encodes CDR1 SGHDT and CDR2 YYEEEE. CDR3 sequence reads: CASSNSTGYGQPQHF. CDR3 in DNA: TGTGCCAGCAGCAATTCAACAGGGTACGGTCAGCCCCAGCATTTT. Based on the CDR3 plus reference TRBV5-6 and TRBJ1-5, the full variable domain is DAGVTQSPTHLIKTRGQQVTLRCSPKSGHDTVSWYQQALGQGPQFIFQYYEEEERQRGNFPDRFSGHQFPNYSSELNVNALLLGDSALYLCASSNSTGYGQPQHFGDGTRLSIL.

The genes are TRBV7-3 and TRBJ2-1; no clear D. Between the trimmed V and J ends, which lost 4 bases and 5 bases, there was a span of 6 bases. Germline loops: CDR1 SGHTA, CDR2 FQGTGA. CDR3 length: 12 amino acids. The CDR3 sequence is CASSSSHNEQFF. In nucleotides, the CDR3 is TGTGCCAGCAGCTCCAGTCACAATGAGCAGTTCTTC. The full variable domain, with the rest looked up from reference TRBV7-3 and TRBJ2-1, is GAGVSQTPSNKVTEKGKYVELRCDPISGHTALYWYRQSLGQGPEFLIYFQGTGAADDSGLPNDRFFAVRPEGSVSTLKIQRTERGDSAVYLCASSSSHNEQFFGPGTRLTVL.

The V call is TRBV7-9, the J call TRBJ1-5, with unresolved D. The CDR3 has 13 amino acids. Between the trimmed V and J ends, which lost 4 bases and 3 bases, there was a span of 7 bases. Germline V lookup: CDR1 SEHNR, CDR2 FQNEAQ (reference sequence). The CDR3 spells CASSSGSNQPQHF. For the CDR3, the DNA is TGTGCCAGCAGCTCGGGGTCCAATCAGCCCCAGCATTTT.

The chain carries TRBV6-5 and TRBJ1-5, with TRBD1 as a possible D gene (6 bases). From germline, CDR1 is MNHEY and CDR2 SVGAGI. The germline V and J ends were trimmed by 2 bases and 4 bases, with 15 bases remaining between them. The CDR3 runs to 16 residues. The DNA for the CDR3 is TGTGCCAGCAGTTACAATGGGGGGGCCGATAATCAGCCCCAGCATTTT. Translating it yields CASSYNGGADNQPQHF.

The chain carries TRBV7-3 and TRBJ2-7; TRBD2 matches 7 bases. CDR3 length equals 14 residues. Germline CDR1 SGHTA, CDR2 FQGTGA. The ends lost 9 bases at V and 6 bases at J; junction bases unmatched: 14. CDR3 DNA: TGTGCCAGATTGGGGGGGTATATTTTGTGCGAGCAGTACTTC. Translated, it gives CARLGGYILCEQYF.

The CDR3 DNA is TGTGCCAGCAGCGGGGGGCCTGACAGAGGTGGCTACACCTTC. This gives the protein CASSGGPDRGGYTF. This chain uses TRBV9 with TRBJ1-2, with D perhaps TRBD1 (6 bases). CDR3 size: 14 residues. Trimming shortened V by 3 bases and J by 7 bases, and 16 bases separated the two germline ends. The germline CDR1 and CDR2 sequences are SGDLS and YYNGEE.

This chain links TRBV5-1 with TRBJ2-2; TRBD2 matches 10 bases. CDR3 length: 16 amino acids. With 4 bases clipped from V and 0 bases from J, the junction kept 3 bases outside the gene matches. Germline V CDR1 and CDR2: SGHRS, YFSETQ. CDR3 nucleotides: TGCGCCAGCAGCCAAACTAGCGGGGCGAACACCGGGGAGCTGTTTTTT. Translation: CASSQTSGANTGELFF.

This clone came up once. The chain couples TRBV5-1 to TRBJ2-1; 9 bases line up with TRBD2. The CDR3 is 12 amino acids. Unmatched junction bases numbered 5, after V lost 6 bases and J lost 10 bases. Germline values: CDR1 SGHRS, CDR2 YFSETQ. Here the CDR3 DNA reads TGCGCCAGCAATAGCGGGGGAGGGGAGCAGTTCTTC. This translates into CASNSGGGEQFF.

V is TRBV13 and J is TRBJ2-7; TRBD1 aligns across 9 bases. In germline, CDR1 is PRHDT, CDR2 FYEKMQ (reference sequence). The CDR3 extends over 14 amino acids. J was trimmed by 9 bases and V by 7 bases; bases with no gene match: 13. CDR3 residues: CASTLGTGPNLQYF. In nucleotides, the CDR3 is TGTGCCAGCACCCTCGGGACAGGGCCTAACTTGCAGTACTTC.

Only one count was recorded for this clone. V usage is TRBV5-1 and J usage is TRBJ2-1; TRBD1 might be the D (6 bases). Deletions cut 2 bases from V and 4 bases from J, with 16 bases between. This CDR3 has 16 residues. Germline-derived CDR1 and CDR2 are SGHRS and YFSETQ. CDR3 loop: CASSFGEWGPYNEQFF. The CDR3 DNA is TGCGCCAGCAGCTTTGGGGAGTGGGGGCCTTACAATGAGCAGTTCTTC.

V usage is TRBV2 and J usage is TRBJ1-2; 7 bases align to TRBD1. The CDR3 spans 13 residues. The germline V gene has CDR1 SNHLY and CDR2 FYNNEI. Trimming removed 6 bases from V and 5 bases from J; junction bases left unmatched: 6. The CDR3 bases are TGTGCCAGCAGGGACAGGCCTGCTTATGGCTACACCTTC. This sequence encodes CASRDRPAYGYTF.

The chain combines TRBV6-6 with TRBJ2-4, with D possibly matching TRBD1 (6 bases). Looked up from germline, CDR1 is MNHNY and CDR2 is SVGAGI (reference sequence). The CDR3 covers 14 residues. V lost 7 bases, J lost 3 bases, and 13 bases lay in between. The CDR3 loop reads CASNDRDNKNIQYF. The DNA of the CDR3 is TGTGCCAGCAATGACCGGGACAACAAAAACATTCAGTACTTC.